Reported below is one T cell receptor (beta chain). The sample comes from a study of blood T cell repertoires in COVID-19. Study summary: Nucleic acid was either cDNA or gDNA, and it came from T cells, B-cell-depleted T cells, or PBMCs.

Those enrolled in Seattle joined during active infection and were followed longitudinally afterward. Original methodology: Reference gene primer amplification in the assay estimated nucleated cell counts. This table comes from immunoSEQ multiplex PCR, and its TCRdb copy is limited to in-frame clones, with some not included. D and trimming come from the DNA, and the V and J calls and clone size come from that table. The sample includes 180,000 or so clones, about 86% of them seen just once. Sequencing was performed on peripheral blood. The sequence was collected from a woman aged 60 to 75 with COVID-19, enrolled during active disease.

The CDR3 DNA reads as TGTGCCAGCAGTTTGACAGGGGATAGCAATCAGCCCCAGCATTTT. Protein sequence: CASSLTGDSNQPQHF. The chain recombines TRBV6-2 or TRBV6-3 with TRBJ1-5, with 8 positions matching TRBD1. V trimming: 4 bases; J trimming: 0 bases; junction bases outside the gene matches: 2. CDR3 size: 15 residues. CDR1 is MNHEY, CDR2 SVGEGT, per germline.